The 23 T cell receptor beta chains reported below all come from one sample, sequenced in a study of blood T cell repertoires in COVID-19. TCRdb keeps only in-frame clones here, not all; method: immunoSEQ multiplex PCR. The sample lists just over 250,000 clones; about nine tenths were seen once. Sequencing input: peripheral blood. The receptors come from a man aged 60 to 75 who had recovered from COVID-19.

CDR3 in amino acids: CASSQDARLAGGPVETQYF. As DNA, the CDR3 is TGTGCCAGCAGCCAAGACGCTAGGCTAGCGGGGGGGCCGGTGGAGACCCAGTACTTC. V usage is TRBV3-1 (or the pseudogene TRBV3-2) and J usage is TRBJ2-5; TRBD2 agrees at 12 bases. V lost 0 bases to trimming and J lost 5 bases; unmatched junction nucleotides: 13. Germline assignment: CDR1 LGHDT and CDR2 YNNKEL (reference sequence). The length of the CDR3 is 19 residues.

With regard to this clone: The same CDR3 is also encoded by other DNA sequences in this sample. The genes are TRBV9 and TRBJ1-6; no reliable D call. Trimming took off 0 bases at V and 8 bases at J, with 6 bases between the two ends. This CDR3 contains 13 residues. Germline CDR1 SGDLS, CDR2 YYNGEE. The CDR3 here is CASSVVRDSPLHF. The CDR3 bases are TGTGCCAGCAGCGTAGTCCGAGATTCACCCCTCCACTTT.

This sequence joins TRBV6-5 and TRBJ2-7; 9 bases line up with TRBD1. CDR1 is MNHEY and CDR2 is SVGAGI in the germline V gene. V lost 6 bases and J lost 2; bases outside the gene matches: 8. This CDR3 comprises 15 residues. In DNA form, the CDR3 reads TGTGCCAGCAGATCCTCCGGGACAGGGACCTACGAGCAGTACTTC. This gives the protein CASRSSGTGTYEQYF.

The chain recombines TRBV4-2 with TRBJ1-2; D gene unclear. V lost 0 bases to trimming and J lost 2 bases, with 10 bases between them. The CDR3 runs to 15 residues. The germline gives CDR1 LGHNA, CDR2 YNFKEQ. CDR3 sequence reads: CASSQDVARNYGYTF. The CDR3 region has the DNA TGTGCCAGCAGCCAAGATGTAGCCAGAAACTATGGCTACACCTTC.

V is TRBV4-2 and J is TRBJ2-2; D is unclear. CDR3 size: 16 residues. Trimming stripped 0 bases from V and 1 base from J, with 9 bases between. The V gene's germline CDR1 is LGHNA and CDR2 YNFKEQ. The CDR3 coding sequence is TGTGCCAGCAGCCAAGACCCACAGCTGAACACCGGGGAGCTGTTTTTT. This encodes CASSQDPQLNTGELFF.

The chain is built from TRBV19 and TRBJ1-2, with D perhaps matching TRBD1 (5 bases). V lost 7 bases, J lost 2 bases, and 8 bases lay in between. There are 12 residues in the CDR3. CDR1 LNHDA and CDR2 SQIVND come from the germline V gene (reference sequence). The CDR3 bases are TGTGCCAGTAAGGGGCAGAACTATGGCTACACCTTC. Translated: CASKGQNYGYTF.

The chain couples TRBV6-5 to TRBJ2-1; TRBD1 matches at 9 bases. Looked up from germline, CDR1 is MNHEY and CDR2 is SVGAGI. This CDR3 is built from 14 residues. J was trimmed by 8 bases and V by 6 bases; bases with no gene match: 8. CDR3 in DNA: TGTGCCAGCAGCAACAGGGGGCTCATCGATGAGCAGTTCTTC. Protein product: CASSNRGLIDEQFF.

The V call is TRBV7-3, the J call TRBJ1-2; possibly TRBD1 for D (6 bases). Looked up from germline, CDR1 is SGHTA and CDR2 is FQGTGA. The CDR3 consists of 13 residues. V lost 3 bases and J lost 4, with 9 bases in between. In DNA form, the CDR3 reads TGTGCCAGCAGCTTGGACAGCAGCTATGGCTACACCTTC. Residues: CASSLDSSYGYTF.

V is TRBV2 and J is TRBJ2-2, with 8 positions matching TRBD2. There are 16 residues in the CDR3. With 4 bases clipped from V and 7 bases from J, the junction kept 11 bases outside the gene matches. Germline loops: CDR1 SNHLY, CDR2 FYNNEI. In nucleotides, the CDR3 is TGTGCCAGCAGTGGATCCGGGGGGGCCGTTGGCGGGGAGCTGTTTTTT. Protein product: CASSGSGGAVGGELFF.

The chain recombines TRBV29-1 with TRBJ1-3; 9 bases are a match to TRBD1. The CDR3 contains 15 residues. Looked up from germline, CDR1 is SQVTM and CDR2 is ANQGSEA. Germline trimming cut 1 base from V and 6 bases from J; bases unmatched to any gene: 7. The CDR3 region has the DNA TGCAGCGTTGAAGGTCTCACAGGGGGCGAAAACACCATATATTTT. Its translation is CSVEGLTGGENTIYF.

This sequence joins TRBV19 and TRBJ1-5; 9 nucleotides agree with TRBD1. The germline gives CDR1 LNHDA, CDR2 SQIVND (reference sequence). CDR3 size: 15 residues. Trimming took 1 base from V and 7 from J; bases not matched to a gene: 5. CDR3 bases: TGTGCCAGTAGTATAGGGGACAGGGTATTCCAGCCCCAGCATTTT. Encoded protein: CASSIGDRVFQPQHF.

This clone has just one count. The chain links TRBV7-3 to TRBJ1-1, with 8 bases aligning to TRBD1. The V segment lost 5 bases and the J segment 4 bases; nucleotides outside the gene matches: 12. This CDR3 has 16 amino acids. From germline, CDR1 is SGHTA and CDR2 FQGTGA. The CDR3 sequence: CASSLNSGQGSTEAFF. CDR3 bases: TGTGCCAGCAGCCTAAATAGTGGACAGGGATCCACTGAAGCTTTCTTT.

V and J are TRBV4-2 and TRBJ2-1; TRBD1 matches at 7 bases. Germline V lookup: CDR1 LGHNA, CDR2 YNFKEQ. This CDR3 spans 18 amino acids. J gave up 0 bases and V 4 bases, and 12 bases lay outside the gene matches. The chain's CDR3 is CASSREIEWDSSYNEQFF. CDR3 DNA: TGTGCCAGCAGCCGAGAAATCGAATGGGACAGCTCCTACAATGAGCAGTTCTTC.

The count of this clone is one. This chain uses TRBV19 with TRBJ2-1; D might be TRBD2 (6 bases). CDR1 LNHDA and CDR2 SQIVND come from the germline V gene (reference sequence). V lost 5 bases and J 6 bases, leaving 20 bases between the germline ends. The CDR3 runs to 16 residues. The CDR3 bases are TGTGCCAGTAGTCCTCCATCTGCGGGGCTGGTCAATGAGCAGTTCTTC. Its translation is CASSPPSAGLVNEQFF.

This chain uses TRBV18 with TRBJ2-7, with D possibly being TRBD2 (6 bases). In germline, CDR1 is KGHSH, CDR2 LQKENI. V was shortened by 3 bases and J by 0 bases, with 15 bases between the two germline ends. This CDR3 comprises 16 residues. The CDR3 DNA follows: TGTGCCAGCTCACCTCAAGGACTAACCGCCTCCTACGAGCAGTACTTC. Translating it yields CASSPQGLTASYEQYF.

This chain joins TRBV3-1 (or the pseudogene TRBV3-2) and TRBJ2-7, with TRBD1 matching over 8 bases. The germline gives CDR1 LGHDT, CDR2 YNNKEL (reference sequence). V gave up 6 bases and J gave up 2 bases; unmatched junction bases: 9. This CDR3 spans 15 amino acids. The CDR3 is CASRPGWTGPYEQYF. CDR3 bases: TGTGCCAGCAGACCAGGCTGGACAGGGCCCTACGAGCAGTACTTC.

This chain joins TRBV27 and TRBJ2-7, with TRBD1 matching over 8 bases. Trimming removed 1 base from V and 2 bases from J; junction bases left unmatched: 4. The germline gives CDR1 MNHEY, CDR2 SMNVEV (reference sequence). The CDR3 spans 15 residues. The CDR3 sequence: CASSLFDRGPYEQYF. Written as DNA, the CDR3 is TGTGCCAGCAGTTTATTTGACAGGGGTCCCTACGAGCAGTACTTC.

The gene calls are TRBV4-1 and TRBJ2-1; 11 nucleotides match TRBD1. Germline lookup yields CDR1 MGHRA and CDR2 YSYEKL. CDR3 length: 16 amino acids. With 1 base clipped from V and 7 bases from J, the junction kept 6 bases outside the gene matches. The CDR3 DNA is TGCGCCAGCAGCCAAGGAGGACAGGGGGCTAGGAATGAGCAGTTCTTC. Encoded protein: CASSQGGQGARNEQFF.

V is TRBV4-2 and J is TRBJ1-1, with D unclear. This CDR3 is built from 15 residues. Germline V gene data show CDR1 as LGHNA and CDR2 as YNFKEQ. Trimming took off 0 bases at V and 5 bases at J, with 13 bases between the two ends. In DNA form, the CDR3 reads TGTGCCAGCAGCCAAGATCGGGGAGTGGGGACTGAAGCTTTCTTT. Translating gives CASSQDRGVGTEAFF.

This chain uses TRBV3-1 (or the pseudogene TRBV3-2) with TRBJ2-3; D remains ambiguous. This CDR3 is 14 amino acids long. The V gene lost 1 base and the J gene lost 11 bases, with 16 bases spanning the gap. Germline V lookup: CDR1 LGHDT, CDR2 YNNKEL (reference sequence). This chain's CDR3 is CASSQVESASGQYF. DNA for the CDR3: TGTGCCAGCAGCCAAGTGGAATCAGCCTCGGGGCAGTATTTT.

The V and J genes are TRBV5-1 and TRBJ1-3; 7 bases are a match to TRBD1. The CDR3 runs 19 residues. Germline CDR1 SGHRS, CDR2 YFSETQ. Germline trimming cut 1 base from V and 1 base from J; bases unmatched to any gene: 14. CDR3 sequence: CASSLWARLTGASGNTIYF. The CDR3 region has the DNA TGCGCCAGCAGCTTGTGGGCCCGCCTCACAGGGGCTTCTGGAAACACCATATATTTT.

CDR3 DNA sequence: TGTGCCAGCATGGGAGTGTCGTGGCCCTACGAGCAGTACTTC. Encoded protein: CASMGVSWPYEQYF. The J gene is TRBJ2-7, the V gene TRBV6-5, with TRBD2 as a possible D gene (5 bases). Germline V gives CDR1 MNHEY, CDR2 SVGAGI. Trimming took 7 bases from V and 2 from J, leaving 15 bases between them. This CDR3 region has 14 residues.

This clone has just one count. The chain employs TRBV4-1 and TRBJ1-3; no clear D. CDR3 length: 16 amino acids. Germline V gene data show CDR1 as MGHRA and CDR2 as YSYEKL. Trimming cost V 1 base and J 1 base, with 11 bases left between them. Here the CDR3 DNA reads TGCGCCAGCAGCCAAGTTCCTCGGTTTTCTGGAAACACCATATATTTT. As protein: CASSQVPRFSGNTIYF.